The 27 T cell receptor beta chains in this list originate from one sample, sequenced in a study of shared clonotypes between healthy human individuals (dated by TCRdb to the early 2020s). For the CD8 naive samples, CD45RO-negative cells were positively selected for CCR7, yielding a CD45RA+CCR7+ population from which TemRA cells were excluded. The library was built by means of the immunoSEQ multiplex PCR assay. Entries here come from immuneACCESS through TCRdb and include only in-frame sequences with V and J called. Some clones fail to appear in such tables; in the studies checked, an unresolved V gene covers under half of the shortfall, and the cause of the remainder is unknown. The sample table contains more than 500,000 clones; only one count was recorded for approximately 96% of them. The ten largest clones capture about 0.11% of the sample. Sequencing used naive CD8+ T cells sorted from blood. The sample's cell subset or site label, decoded: CD45RA+CCR7+. Receptor source: a woman aged 25-40 years in good health.

This chain connects TRBV6-4 to TRBJ1-5, with 9 bases matching TRBD1. This CDR3 spans 13 amino acids. Losses at the gene ends were 9 bases for V and 7 bases for J; bases not matched to a gene: 7. CDR1 and CDR2 from the germline V gene are MRHNA and SNTAGT. The DNA for the CDR3 is TGTGCCAGTCCGGACAGGGGCGGGCAGCCCCAGCATTTT. This sequence encodes CASPDRGGQPQHF.

CDR3 DNA sequence: TGTGCCAGCAGCGTAGGACGGAGTAGCACAGATACGCAGTATTTT. Translation gives CASSVGRSSTDTQYF. V gene TRBV9 combines with J gene TRBJ2-3; D is unresolved. Trimming shortened V by 0 bases and J by 0 bases, and 8 bases separated the two germline ends. This CDR3 has 15 amino acids. Germline lookup yields CDR1 SGDLS and CDR2 YYNGEE.

The chain has TRBV6-1 and TRBJ2-7, with D tentatively TRBD2 (5 bases). Trimming removed 2 bases at V and 2 bases at J, with 13 bases between. CDR1 and CDR2 from the germline V gene are MNHNS and SASEGT. The CDR3 extends over 15 amino acids. The CDR3 sequence: CASSEFGDGTYEQYF. DNA of the CDR3: TGTGCCAGCAGTGAATTTGGTGACGGGACCTACGAGCAGTACTTC.

The CDR3, as DNA: TGTGCCAGTAGTATGGCTAGCGGGAGGCTGAGTGAGCAGTTCTTC. This translates into CASSMASGRLSEQFF. The chain combines TRBV19 with TRBJ2-1, with TRBD2 matching 11 bases. The CDR3 has 15 amino acids. Germline CDR1 LNHDA, CDR2 SQIVND (reference sequence). J was trimmed by 9 bases and V by 3 bases; bases with no gene match: 7. Using reference TRBV19 and TRBJ2-1 for the parts outside the CDR3, the full variable domain is DGGITQSPKYLFRKEGQNVTLSCEQNLNHDAMYWYRQDPGQGLRLIYYSQIVNDFQKGDIAEGYSVSREKKESFPLTVTSAQKNPTAFYLCASSMASGRLSEQFFGPGTRLTVL.

V and J are TRBV5-6 and TRBJ1-1; D possibly corresponds to TRBD1 (5 bases). This CDR3 region has 16 residues. V lost 2 bases and J 0 bases, leaving 14 bases between the germline ends. The V gene's germline CDR1 is SGHDT and CDR2 YYEEEE. Written as DNA, the CDR3 is TGTGCCAGCAGCTTACCCCACCGGGGGGTGAACACTGAAGCTTTCTTT. Residues: CASSLPHRGVNTEAFF.

J is TRBJ1-2 and V is TRBV6-6; D is possibly TRBD1 (6 bases). Germline CDR1 reads MNHNY; CDR2 reads SVGAGI (reference sequence). The CDR3 spans 14 residues. V was shortened by 4 bases and J by 2 bases, with 11 bases between the two germline ends. The CDR3 DNA is TGTGCCAGCAGTTGGGACACCGACAACTATGGCTACACCTTC. It translates to CASSWDTDNYGYTF.

The chain is built from TRBV7-2 and TRBJ1-5, with unresolved D. The CDR3 length is 14 residues. Germline assignment: CDR1 SGHTA and CDR2 FQGNSA. The V and J ends lost 3 bases and 3 bases respectively, with 9 bases between them. The CDR3 loop reads CASSLELINQPQHF. For the CDR3, the DNA is TGTGCCAGCAGCTTGGAACTTATCAATCAGCCCCAGCATTTT.

The chain recombines TRBV13 with TRBJ2-1; 10 bases map to TRBD2. CDR1 and CDR2 from the germline V gene are PRHDT and FYEKMQ (reference sequence). Trimming at V came to 2 bases and at J to 2 bases, leaving 0 bases not matched to a gene. The CDR3 totals 15 residues. This CDR3 reads CASSLLAGAYNEQFF. CDR3 nucleotides: TGTGCCAGCAGCTTACTAGCGGGAGCCTACAATGAGCAGTTCTTC.

This clone is a singleton in its sample. Germline is not matched at one junction end, which may reflect a read error. The rearrangement joins TRBV4-1 to TRBJ1-1; possible D gene TRBD1, 5 bases. Germline CDR1 reads MGHRA; CDR2 reads YSYEKL. The CDR3 is 15 amino acids. Here the CDR3 DNA reads TGCGCCAGCAGACAAGGGTGGGGGATGAACACTGAAGCTTTCTTT. Its translation: CASRQGWGMNTEAFF.

This clone was seen a single time. J is TRBJ2-7 and V is TRBV7-2; no clear D gene. V lost 5 bases, J lost 2 bases, and 10 bases lay in between. CDR1 and CDR2 from the germline V gene are SGHTA and FQGNSA. This CDR3 is built from 13 residues. DNA for the CDR3: TGTGCCAGCAGCCCAGGACGAGCCTACGAGCAGTACTTC. Amino acids: CASSPGRAYEQYF.

The chain recombines TRBV10-2 with TRBJ2-3; possible D gene TRBD2, 5 bases. CDR1 is WSHSY, CDR2 SAAADI, per germline. The CDR3 totals 14 residues. The V end lost 10 bases, the J end lost 4 bases, and 18 bases lay between the germline ends. This CDR3 reads CATEIGEIADTQYF. CDR3 DNA sequence: TGCGCCACCGAGATCGGGGAAATAGCAGATACGCAGTATTTT.

V usage is TRBV28 and J usage is TRBJ2-1; 8 bases map to TRBD1. The CDR3 has 16 residues. Germline-derived CDR1 and CDR2 are MDHEN and SYDVKM. V lost 8 bases, J lost 0 bases, and 9 bases stayed unmatched. The CDR3 coding sequence is TGTGCCAGCGGGCAGGGGGCTGGGAGCTCCTACAATGAGCAGTTCTTC. Protein product: CASGQGAGSSYNEQFF.

This clone was observed once. The CDR3 spells CASSRRSETRPYHEQYF. The CDR3 DNA reads as TGTGCCAGCAGCCGCAGGAGTGAGACTAGGCCATATCACGAGCAGTACTTC. The chain couples TRBV28 to TRBJ2-5; maybe TRBD2 (6 bases). The J call may be wrong; the DNA end is better matched by TRBJ2-7. CDR3 length equals 17 residues. Germline V gives CDR1 MDHEN, CDR2 SYDVKM.

The chain employs TRBV7-2 and TRBJ2-3, with D unresolved. The CDR3 loop spans 15 amino acids. The germline V gene encodes CDR1 SGHTA and CDR2 FQGNSA. The V gene lost 1 base and the J gene lost 0 bases, with 8 bases spanning the gap. The CDR3 DNA is TGTGCCAGCAGCTTAGTACCAGTTAGCACAGATACGCAGTATTTT. It encodes CASSLVPVSTDTQYF.

V gene TRBV10-2 combines with J gene TRBJ2-5, with D maybe TRBD2 (6 bases). V was cut by 4 bases and J by 3 bases, with 12 bases left in between. The CDR3 consists of 14 residues. Per germline, CDR1 WSHSY and CDR2 SAAADI. The CDR3 loop is CASSVAGTKETQYF. CDR3 DNA: TGCGCCAGCAGTGTTGCGGGGACCAAAGAGACCCAGTACTTC.

V gene TRBV5-6 combines with J gene TRBJ2-5; the match to TRBD2 covers 14 bases. Germline V gene sequence: CDR1 SGHDT, CDR2 YYEEEE. The junction had 11 bases not matched to a gene; V was cut back by 4 bases and J by 3 bases. The CDR3 contains 18 residues. CDR3 in amino acids: CASSNPAGTSGRKETQYF. The CDR3 DNA is TGTGCCAGCAGCAACCCGGCCGGGACTAGCGGGAGAAAAGAGACCCAGTACTTC.

The V gene is TRBV28, the J gene TRBJ2-1; no reliable D call. This CDR3 spans 12 amino acids. V gave up 1 base and J gave up 5 bases, with 3 bases separating them. Per the germline V gene, CDR1 is MDHEN and CDR2 is SYDVKM. The CDR3 DNA is TGTGCCAGCAGTTTATTTAACAATGAGCAGTTCTTC. Translation: CASSLFNNEQFF.

Remarks on this clone: Other nucleotide sequences from this sample produce the same CDR3. The chain couples TRBV27 to TRBJ2-1, with 12 bases identical to TRBD2. The CDR3 has 15 residues. The germline V gene has CDR1 MNHEY and CDR2 SMNVEV (reference sequence). With 5 bases clipped from V and 7 bases from J, the junction kept 6 bases outside the gene matches. CDR3 bases: TGTGCCAGCAGTCCAGGGACTAGCGGGCGGAATGAGCAGTTCTTC. Protein product: CASSPGTSGRNEQFF.

The V and J genes are TRBV5-6 and TRBJ1-1; possible D gene TRBD1, 5 bases. The CDR3 length is 13 residues. Germline CDR1 SGHDT, CDR2 YYEEEE. Between the trimmed V and J ends, which lost 3 bases and 0 bases, there was a span of 6 bases. This chain's CDR3 is CASSSGLNTEAFF. DNA of the CDR3: TGTGCCAGCAGCTCGGGACTGAACACTGAAGCTTTCTTT.

The gene calls are TRBV7-9 and TRBJ1-3; 7 bases match TRBD1. The J segment lost 0 bases and the V segment lost 4 bases, leaving 6 bases of the junction unmatched. Germline CDR1 is SEHNR and CDR2 is FQNEAQ (reference sequence). This CDR3 has 16 residues. The DNA of the CDR3 is TGTGCCAGCAGCTCGAGACAGGGATCCTCTGGAAACACCATATATTTT. The encoded protein is CASSSRQGSSGNTIYF. Full variable domain (rest looked up from reference TRBV7-9 and TRBJ1-3): DTGVSQNPRHKITKRGQNVTFRCDPISEHNRLYWYRQTLGQGPEFLTYFQNEAQLEKSRLLSDRFSAERPKGSFSTLEIQRTEQGDSAMYLCASSSRQGSSGNTIYFGEGSWLTVV.

The J gene is TRBJ2-7, the V gene TRBV15; 8 bases fit TRBD2. Trimming removed 10 bases from V and 4 bases from J; junction bases left unmatched: 9. In germline, CDR1 is LNHNV, CDR2 YYDKDF (reference sequence). This CDR3 is built from 13 residues. The CDR3 here is CAKKSGTSYEQYF. The CDR3 bases are TGTGCCAAAAAGTCAGGGACTAGTTACGAGCAGTACTTC.

The chain has TRBV5-1 and TRBJ1-2; 8 nucleotides agree with TRBD1. Germline-derived CDR1 and CDR2 are SGHRS and YFSETQ. The CDR3 sequence is 15 residues long. V shed 2 bases and J 6 bases; nucleotides not matched to a gene: 9. This CDR3 is CASSLIGQGDNGYTF. CDR3 coding DNA: TGCGCCAGCAGCTTAATCGGACAGGGAGACAATGGCTACACCTTC. Full variable domain (missing parts from reference TRBV5-1 and TRBJ1-2): KAGVTQTPRYLIKTRGQQVTLSCSPISGHRSVSWYQQTPGQGLQFLFEYFSETQRNKGNFPGRFSGRQFSNSRSEMNVSTLELGDSALYLCASSLIGQGDNGYTFGSGTRLTVV.

The chain carries TRBV15 and TRBJ2-1; D is perhaps TRBD2 (6 bases). Germline V gives CDR1 LNHNV, CDR2 YYDKDF (reference sequence). The V end lost 3 bases, the J end lost 6 bases, and 15 bases lay between the germline ends. This CDR3 has 15 residues. The CDR3 sequence: CATSSRTGALNEQFF. The DNA for the CDR3 is TGTGCCACCAGCAGTAGAACGGGAGCGCTCAATGAGCAGTTCTTC.

The chain joins TRBV28 to TRBJ1-6; D is ambiguous. CDR3 length equals 11 residues. Germline V gene lookup returns CDR1 MDHEN and CDR2 SYDVKM. Trimming took 3 bases from V and 9 from J, leaving 3 bases between them. CDR3 in amino acids: CASSFPSPLHF. The CDR3 DNA reads TGTGCCAGCAGTTTCCCTTCACCCCTCCACTTT. Complete variable domain (other parts from reference TRBV28 and TRBJ1-6): DVKVTQSSRYLVKRTGEKVFLECVQDMDHENMFWYRQDPGLGLRLIYFSYDVKMKEKGDIPEGYSVSREKKERFSLILESASTNQTSMYLCASSFPSPLHFGNGTRLTVT.

The chain uses TRBV27 and TRBJ2-5; D is unresolved. The DNA matches TRBJ2-7 better at its end, which makes the J call doubtful. CDR1 is MNHEY, CDR2 SMNVEV, per germline (reference sequence). The CDR3 contains 14 residues. CDR3 protein: CASSLDSYRDEQYF. For the CDR3, the DNA is TGTGCCAGCAGTTTAGACTCCTACCGGGACGAGCAGTACTTC.

This clone was detected once. This chain connects TRBV13 to TRBJ1-1, with D possibly TRBD1 on 6 matching bases. Germline CDR1 PRHDT, CDR2 FYEKMQ (reference sequence). V was trimmed by 6 bases and J by 7 bases, leaving 21 bases between them. This CDR3 comprises 15 residues. Written as DNA, the CDR3 is TGTGCCAGCAGTAGCACCTTGGACAGCCGGAATGAAGCTTTCTTT. Encoded protein: CASSSTLDSRNEAFF.

CDR3 coding DNA: TGCGCCAGCAGCCAAGATAGGGTCAGGGCGGCCACTGAAGCTTTCTTT. This encodes CASSQDRVRAATEAFF. V gene TRBV4-1 combines with J gene TRBJ1-1, with a possible D match to TRBD1 (5 bases). This CDR3 has 16 amino acids. CDR1 and CDR2 (germline): MGHRA, YSYEKL. Trimming shortened V by 0 bases and J by 4 bases, and 15 bases separated the two germline ends.